The 14 T cell receptor beta chains below were found in one sample sequenced in a study of blood T cell dynamics during melanoma immunotherapy (dated by TCRdb to the early 2020s). The library was made by the immunoSEQ multiplex PCR assay. Here the immuneACCESS table is served through TCRdb, limited to in-frame sequences with V and J called. Missing clones are a known gap in these copies; in checked studies unresolved V genes cover under half, and the rest lacks a known reason. The sample has more than 15,000 clones on record, approximately 90% of them singletons. The biggest ten clones account for over 6% of the sample. Interpreted using the paper, the time point label stands for: week 3, after first cycle of checkpoint inhibitor. Here the sequenced sample was blood, taken from a patient treated with checkpoint blockade. The receptors shown here come from a human donor with melanoma.

The chain uses TRBV11-2 and TRBJ2-7, with 7 nucleotides matching TRBD1. Germline V gene data show CDR1 as SGHAT and CDR2 as FQNNGV. The CDR3 runs to 14 residues. J was trimmed by 2 bases and V by 4 bases; bases with no gene match: 5. As DNA, the CDR3 is TGTGCCAGCAGCTCCTCCGGGACAGCCTACGAGCAGTACTTC. Translating gives CASSSSGTAYEQYF.

Only a few counts were recorded for this clone. V usage is TRBV19 and J usage is TRBJ1-2; unclear D gene. This CDR3 contains 13 residues. Germline assignment: CDR1 LNHDA and CDR2 SQIVND (reference sequence). Trimming stripped 3 bases from V and 12 bases from J, with 17 bases between. The CDR3 loop is CASSIRGVLVHTF. CDR3 in DNA: TGTGCCAGTAGTATCCGAGGTGTCCTTGTCCACACCTTC. The whole variable domain, filled in from reference TRBV19 and TRBJ1-2, reads DGGITQSPKYLFRKEGQNVTLSCEQNLNHDAMYWYRQDPGQGLRLIYYSQIVNDFQKGDIAEGYSVSREKKESFPLTVTSAQKNPTAFYLCASSIRGVLVHTFGSGTRLTVV.

Concerning this clone: The same CDR3 arises from other DNA sequences in this sample as well. This chain connects TRBV25-1 to TRBJ1-4; TRBD1 matches 10 bases. The germline CDR1 and CDR2 sequences are MGHDK and SYGVNS. The CDR3 covers 13 residues. V was pared by 6 bases and J by 6 bases, with 1 base of the junction left unmatched. The CDR3 here is CASSGQGDEKLFF. The CDR3 bases are TGTGCCAGCAGCGGACAGGGGGATGAAAAACTGTTTTTT.

This clone was picked up one time. CDR3 DNA: TGTGCCAGCAGCTTAGATGTAGTGTACGAGCAGTACTTC. Protein sequence: CASSLDVVYEQYF. The chain joins TRBV11-2 to TRBJ2-7; D gene unclear. The CDR3 consists of 13 residues. V was shortened by 0 bases and J by 4 bases, with 7 bases between the two germline ends. Germline values: CDR1 SGHAT, CDR2 FQNNGV.

This clone was seen only once. The germline gene is not matched at one end of the junction; a read error may be the cause. This chain joins TRBV6-5 and TRBJ2-2, with a weak D call TRBD2 (6 bases). The CDR3 is made up of 15 amino acids. CDR1 is MNHEY, CDR2 SVGAGI, per germline. CDR3 DNA sequence: TGTGCCCGCAGTTATTCCGGGGGGAACACCGGGGAGCTGTTTTTT. This gives the protein CARSYSGGNTGELFF.

The rearrangement uses TRBV7-2 and TRBJ2-3; the D gene is possibly TRBD2 (5 bases). The CDR3 length is 14 residues. The ends were cut back, 0 bases at V and 2 bases at J, with 6 bases in the middle. The germline gives CDR1 SGHTA, CDR2 FQGNSA. CDR3 region: CASSLAGATDTQYF. The CDR3, as DNA: TGTGCCAGCAGCTTAGCGGGAGCCACAGATACGCAGTATTTT.

This rearrangement joins TRBV7-9 to TRBJ2-7, with D possibly TRBD1 on 6 matching bases. Germline CDR1 and CDR2: SEHNR and FQNEAQ (reference sequence). The V and J ends lost 5 bases and 4 bases respectively, with 21 bases between them. The CDR3 sequence is 16 residues long. The CDR3 nucleotides read TGTGCCAGCAGCCCTCGAGGGGTTACCAGGGGTTACGAGCAGTACTTC. It yields the protein CASSPRGVTRGYEQYF.

CDR3 nucleotides: TGTGCCAGCAGTTTTTTCGGACACCGATACAATGAGCAGTTCTTC. Its protein is CASSFFGHRYNEQFF. This sequence joins TRBV27 and TRBJ2-1, with a tentative D call TRBD1 (5 bases). Germline CDR1 MNHEY, CDR2 SMNVEV (reference sequence). This CDR3 comprises 15 residues. The V and J ends lost 3 bases and 4 bases respectively, with 13 bases between them.

This chain links TRBV30 with TRBJ1-6; tentatively, D is TRBD1 (5 bases). This CDR3 comprises 13 residues. Germline V gene lookup returns CDR1 GTSNPN and CDR2 SVGIG (reference sequence). The V end was cut by 2 bases, the J end by 4 bases, with 6 bases between. CDR3 sequence (DNA): TGTGCCTGGAGTAGGGGTTATAATTCACCCCTCCACTTT. Its protein product is CAWSRGYNSPLHF.

The chain carries TRBV6-8 and TRBJ2-2; 7 bases agree with TRBD2. J was trimmed by 6 bases and V by 0 bases; bases with no gene match: 4. Germline lookup yields CDR1 MNHGY and CDR2 SAAAGT. CDR3 size: 15 residues. The CDR3 is CASSYSNSGAGELFF. The DNA for the CDR3 is TGTGCCAGCAGTTACTCTAACAGCGGGGCCGGGGAGCTGTTTTTT.

The chain combines TRBV10-3 with TRBJ1-2; D is perhaps TRBD1 (5 bases). V lost 7 bases and J 6 bases, leaving 18 bases between the germline ends. This CDR3 spans 14 amino acids. Germline CDR1 ENHRY, CDR2 SYGVKD. This CDR3 is CAINPAGGIHGYTF. For the CDR3, the DNA is TGTGCCATCAACCCCGCTGGGGGGATCCATGGCTACACCTTC.

The genes are TRBV5-1 and TRBJ2-5, with a tentative D call TRBD2 (6 bases). From germline, CDR1 is SGHRS and CDR2 YFSETQ. Trimming took 4 bases from V and 1 from J, leaving 14 bases between them. The CDR3 loop spans 15 amino acids. The CDR3 nucleotides are TGCGCCAGCAGCCCCGGGGAGGTCCTCCAAGAGACCCAGTACTTC. Translation gives CASSPGEVLQETQYF.

The genes are TRBV7-3 and TRBJ2-1; 8 bases match TRBD2. CDR1 and CDR2 from the germline V gene are SGHTA and FQGTGA. Trimming at V came to 5 bases and at J to 9 bases, leaving 6 bases not matched to a gene. The CDR3 spans 13 residues. The CDR3 sequence: CASSPGGPVEQFF. In DNA, the CDR3 is TGTGCCAGCAGCCCGGGAGGGCCGGTTGAGCAGTTCTTC.

J is TRBJ2-1 and V is TRBV6-6, with D possibly called TRBD1 or TRBD2 (5 bases each). CDR1 is MNHNY, CDR2 SVGAGI, per germline (reference sequence). The CDR3 sequence is 15 residues long. V dropped 2 bases and J dropped 1 base, with 9 bases sitting between them. The CDR3 protein is CASSYTRTSYNEQFF. CDR3 DNA: TGTGCCAGCAGTTACACTAGGACATCCTACAATGAGCAGTTCTTC.